Sequencing of this TCR beta chain was carried out in a study of blood T cell repertoires in COVID-19. The CDR3 is made up of 13 amino acids. Looked up from germline, CDR1 is LNHDA and CDR2 is SQIVND (reference sequence). V gave up 5 bases and J gave up 5 bases, with 13 bases separating them. Method: immunoSEQ multiplex PCR; TCRdb's copy keeps in-frame clones and lacks some. The repertoire holds around 140,000 clones, with 75% to 80% as singletons. The chain combines TRBV19 with TRBJ2-7, with D tentatively TRBD1 (6 bases). Sequenced material: PBMCs or T cells enriched from blood (not recorded which). The clonotype comes from a woman aged 50 to 60 who had recovered from COVID-19. Here the CDR3 reads CASSSEGGHEQYF. In DNA, the CDR3 is TGTGCCAGTAGTTCAGAAGGGGGACACGAGCAGTACTTC.